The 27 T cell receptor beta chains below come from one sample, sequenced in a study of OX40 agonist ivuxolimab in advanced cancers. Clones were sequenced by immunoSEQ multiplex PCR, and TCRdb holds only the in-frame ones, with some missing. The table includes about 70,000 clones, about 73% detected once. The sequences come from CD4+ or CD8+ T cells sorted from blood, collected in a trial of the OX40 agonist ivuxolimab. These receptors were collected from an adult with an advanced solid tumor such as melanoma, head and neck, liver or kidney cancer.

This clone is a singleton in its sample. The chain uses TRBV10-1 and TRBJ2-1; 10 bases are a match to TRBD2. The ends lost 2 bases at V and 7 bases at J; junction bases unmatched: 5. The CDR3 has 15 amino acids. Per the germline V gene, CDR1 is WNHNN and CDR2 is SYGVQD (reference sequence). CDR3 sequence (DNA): TGCGCCAGCAGTGAGGCCAGCGGGGGGGCGAATGAGCAGTTCTTC. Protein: CASSEASGGANEQFF.

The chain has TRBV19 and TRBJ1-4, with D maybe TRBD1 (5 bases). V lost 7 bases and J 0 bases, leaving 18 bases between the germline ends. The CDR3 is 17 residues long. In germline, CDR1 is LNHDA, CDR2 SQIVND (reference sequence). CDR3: CASNRVGGDTTNEKLFF. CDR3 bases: TGTGCCAGTAATCGAGTCGGGGGAGATACAACTAATGAAAAACTGTTTTTT.

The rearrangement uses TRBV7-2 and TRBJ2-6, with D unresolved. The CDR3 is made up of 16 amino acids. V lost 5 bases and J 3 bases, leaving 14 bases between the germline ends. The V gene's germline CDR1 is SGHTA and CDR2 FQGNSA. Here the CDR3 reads CASSLDFGGGANVLTF. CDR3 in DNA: TGTGCCAGCAGCCTCGACTTTGGTGGTGGGGCCAACGTCCTGACTTTC.

In nucleotides, the CDR3 is TGTGCCAGCAGCTTGAGTACGGGGGGGCGTTTAGGCTACACCTTC. The encoded protein is CASSLSTGGRLGYTF. The J gene is TRBJ1-2, the V gene TRBV11-2; D may be TRBD1 (6 bases). The germline V and J ends were trimmed by 3 bases and 8 bases, with 19 bases remaining between them. This CDR3 is 15 amino acids long. Per germline, CDR1 SGHAT and CDR2 FQNNGV.

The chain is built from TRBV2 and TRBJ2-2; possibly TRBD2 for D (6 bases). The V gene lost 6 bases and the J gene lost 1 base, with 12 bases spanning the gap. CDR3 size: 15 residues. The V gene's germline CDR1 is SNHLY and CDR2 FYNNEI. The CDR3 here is CASRLEGGNTGELFF. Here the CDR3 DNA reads TGTGCCAGCAGACTAGAGGGAGGGAACACCGGGGAGCTGTTTTTT.

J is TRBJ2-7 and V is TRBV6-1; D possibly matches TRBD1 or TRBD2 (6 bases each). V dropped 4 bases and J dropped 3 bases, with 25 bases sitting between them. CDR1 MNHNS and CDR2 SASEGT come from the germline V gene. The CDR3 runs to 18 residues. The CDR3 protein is CASSAAGSPQGGLYEQYF. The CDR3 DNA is TGTGCCAGCAGTGCCGCTGGATCCCCACAGGGAGGACTCTACGAGCAGTACTTC.

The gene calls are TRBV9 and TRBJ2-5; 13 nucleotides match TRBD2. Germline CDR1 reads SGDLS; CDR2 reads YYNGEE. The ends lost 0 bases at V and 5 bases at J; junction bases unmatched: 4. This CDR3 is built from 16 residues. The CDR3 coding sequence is TGTGCCAGCAGCGTAGGGACTAGCGGGGGCCGGGAGACCCAGTACTTC. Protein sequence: CASSVGTSGGRETQYF. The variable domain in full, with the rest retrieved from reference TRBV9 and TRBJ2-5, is DSGVTQTPKHLITATGQRVTLRCSPRSGDLSVYWYQQSLDQGLQFLIQYYNGEERAKGNILERFSAQQFPDLHSELNLSSLELGDSALYFCASSVGTSGGRETQYFGPGTRLLVL.

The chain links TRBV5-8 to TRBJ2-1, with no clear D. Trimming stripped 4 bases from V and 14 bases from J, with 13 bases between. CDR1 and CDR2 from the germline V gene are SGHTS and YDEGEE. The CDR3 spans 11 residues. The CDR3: CASSLKRGEFF. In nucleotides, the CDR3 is TGTGCCAGCAGCCTTAAACGTGGGGAGTTCTTC.

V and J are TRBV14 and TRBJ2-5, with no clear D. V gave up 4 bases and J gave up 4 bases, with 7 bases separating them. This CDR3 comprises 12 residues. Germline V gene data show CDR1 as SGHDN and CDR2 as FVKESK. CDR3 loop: CASSPHPETQYF. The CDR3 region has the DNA TGTGCCAGCAGCCCCCACCCAGAGACCCAGTACTTC.

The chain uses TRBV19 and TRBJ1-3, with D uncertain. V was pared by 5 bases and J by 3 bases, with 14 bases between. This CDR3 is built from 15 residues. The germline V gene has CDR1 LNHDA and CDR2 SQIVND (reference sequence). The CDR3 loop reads CASSYDGEVGNTIYF. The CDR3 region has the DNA TGTGCCAGTAGTTACGATGGGGAGGTTGGAAACACCATATATTTT.

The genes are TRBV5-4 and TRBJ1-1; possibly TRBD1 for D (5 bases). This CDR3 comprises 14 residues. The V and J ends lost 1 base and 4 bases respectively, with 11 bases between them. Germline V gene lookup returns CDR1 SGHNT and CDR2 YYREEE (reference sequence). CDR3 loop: CASSLFQGPTEAFF. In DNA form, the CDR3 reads TGTGCCAGCAGCTTGTTTCAGGGTCCCACTGAAGCTTTCTTT.

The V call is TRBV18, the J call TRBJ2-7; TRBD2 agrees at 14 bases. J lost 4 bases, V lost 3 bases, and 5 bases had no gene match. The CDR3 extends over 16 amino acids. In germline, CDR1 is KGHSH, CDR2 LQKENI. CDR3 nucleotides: TGTGCCAGCTCACCCGGACTAGCGGGAGGTAGTTACGAGCAGTACTTC. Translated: CASSPGLAGGSYEQYF. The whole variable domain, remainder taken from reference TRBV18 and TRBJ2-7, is NAGVMQNPRHLVRRRGQEARLRCSPMKGHSHVYWYRQLPEEGLKFMVYLQKENIIDESGMPKERFSAEFPKEGPSILRIQQVVRGDSAAYFCASSPGLAGGSYEQYFGPGTRLTVT.

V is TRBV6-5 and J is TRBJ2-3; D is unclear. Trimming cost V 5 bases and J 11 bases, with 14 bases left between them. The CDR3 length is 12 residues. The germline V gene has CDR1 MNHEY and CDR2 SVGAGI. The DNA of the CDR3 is TGTGCCAGCAGTCCCTCGCTGTACCTGCAGTATTTT. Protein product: CASSPSLYLQYF.

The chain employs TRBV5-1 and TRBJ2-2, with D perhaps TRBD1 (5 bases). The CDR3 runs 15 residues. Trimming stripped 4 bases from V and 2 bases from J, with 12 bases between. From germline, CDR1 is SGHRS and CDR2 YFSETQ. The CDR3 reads CASSPGHDNTGELFF. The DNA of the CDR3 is TGCGCCAGCAGCCCCGGACACGATAACACCGGGGAGCTGTTTTTT.

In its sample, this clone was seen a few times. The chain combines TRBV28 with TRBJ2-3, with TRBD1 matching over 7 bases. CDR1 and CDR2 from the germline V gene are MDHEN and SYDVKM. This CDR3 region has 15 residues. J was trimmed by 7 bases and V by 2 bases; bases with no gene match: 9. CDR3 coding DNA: TGTGCCAGCAGTTTAGAGGGGGCGCGAGGGAATACGCAGTATTTT. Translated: CASSLEGARGNTQYF.

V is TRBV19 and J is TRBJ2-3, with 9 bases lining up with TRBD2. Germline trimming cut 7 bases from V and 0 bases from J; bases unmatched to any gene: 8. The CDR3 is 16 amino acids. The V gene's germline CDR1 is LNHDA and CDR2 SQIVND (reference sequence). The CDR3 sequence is CASKSSGGPSTDTQYF. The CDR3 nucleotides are TGTGCCAGTAAGAGTAGCGGGGGACCTAGCACAGATACGCAGTATTTT.

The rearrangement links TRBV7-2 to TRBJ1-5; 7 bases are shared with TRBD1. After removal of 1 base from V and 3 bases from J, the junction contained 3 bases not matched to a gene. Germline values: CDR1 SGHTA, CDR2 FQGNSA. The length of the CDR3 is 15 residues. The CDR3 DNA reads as TGTGCCAGCAGCTTAGGGGACAGCAACAATCAGCCCCAGCATTTT. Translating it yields CASSLGDSNNQPQHF.

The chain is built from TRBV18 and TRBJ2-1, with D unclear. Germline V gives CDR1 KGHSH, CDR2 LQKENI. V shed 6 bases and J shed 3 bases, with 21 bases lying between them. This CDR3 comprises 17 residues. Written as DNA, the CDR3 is TGTGCCAGCTCCCCCCAGCCGGCGAGACAACTCTACAATGAGCAGTTCTTC. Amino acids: CASSPQPARQLYNEQFF.

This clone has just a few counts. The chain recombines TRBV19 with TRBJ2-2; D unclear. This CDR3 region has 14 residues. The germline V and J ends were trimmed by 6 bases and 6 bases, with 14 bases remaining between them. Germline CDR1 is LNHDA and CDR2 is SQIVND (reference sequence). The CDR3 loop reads CASSLDIEAGELFF. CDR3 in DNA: TGTGCCAGTAGCCTCGACATCGAGGCCGGGGAGCTGTTTTTT.

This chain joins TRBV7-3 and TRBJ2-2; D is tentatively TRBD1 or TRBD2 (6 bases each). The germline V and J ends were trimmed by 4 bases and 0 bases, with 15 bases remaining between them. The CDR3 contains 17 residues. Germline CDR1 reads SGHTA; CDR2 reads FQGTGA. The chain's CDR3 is CASSSPPGGANTGELFF. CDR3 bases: TGTGCCAGCAGCTCCCCCCCCGGGGGCGCGAACACCGGGGAGCTGTTTTTT.

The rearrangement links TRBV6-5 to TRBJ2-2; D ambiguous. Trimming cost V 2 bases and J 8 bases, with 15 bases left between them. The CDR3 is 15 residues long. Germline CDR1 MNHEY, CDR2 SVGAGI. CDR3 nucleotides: TGTGCCAGCAGTTACGACGGCAGCCCAAGTGGGGAGCTGTTTTTT. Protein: CASSYDGSPSGELFF.

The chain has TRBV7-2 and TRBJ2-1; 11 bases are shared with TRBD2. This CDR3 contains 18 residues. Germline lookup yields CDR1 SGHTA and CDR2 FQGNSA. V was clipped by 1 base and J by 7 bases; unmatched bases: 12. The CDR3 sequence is CASSLGLAGPGGGNEQFF. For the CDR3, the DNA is TGTGCCAGCAGCTTAGGACTAGCGGGGCCCGGAGGCGGGAATGAGCAGTTCTTC.

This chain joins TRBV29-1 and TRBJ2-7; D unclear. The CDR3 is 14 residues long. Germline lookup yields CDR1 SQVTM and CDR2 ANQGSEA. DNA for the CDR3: TGCGGCGCCCTCCCAACACGAAACCCCTACGAGCAGTACTTC. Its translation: CGALPTRNPYEQYF.

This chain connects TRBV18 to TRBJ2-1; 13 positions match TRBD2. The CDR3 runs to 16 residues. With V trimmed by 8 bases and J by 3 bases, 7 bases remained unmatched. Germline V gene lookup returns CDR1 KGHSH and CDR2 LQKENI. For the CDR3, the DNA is TGTGCCAGCCGCAGGACTAGCGGGAGTTTCTACAATGAGCAGTTCTTC. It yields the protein CASRRTSGSFYNEQFF.

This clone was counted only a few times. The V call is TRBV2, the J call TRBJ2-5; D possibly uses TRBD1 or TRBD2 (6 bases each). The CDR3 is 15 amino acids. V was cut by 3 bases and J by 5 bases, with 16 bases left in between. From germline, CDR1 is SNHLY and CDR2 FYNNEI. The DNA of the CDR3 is TGTGCCAGCAGTGAGGAGGAGGGGGTTACGGAGACCCAGTACTTC. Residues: CASSEEEGVTETQYF.

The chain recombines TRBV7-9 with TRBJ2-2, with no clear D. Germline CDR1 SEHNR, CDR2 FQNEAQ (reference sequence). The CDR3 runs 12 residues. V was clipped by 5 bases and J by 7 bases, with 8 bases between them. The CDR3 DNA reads TGTGCCAGCAGCCCTCAGGTCGGGGAGCTGTTTTTT. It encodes CASSPQVGELFF.

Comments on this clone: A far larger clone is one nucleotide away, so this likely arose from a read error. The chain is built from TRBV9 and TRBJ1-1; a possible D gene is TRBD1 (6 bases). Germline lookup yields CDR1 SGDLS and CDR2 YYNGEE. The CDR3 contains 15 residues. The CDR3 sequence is CASRVVGGAGTEAFF. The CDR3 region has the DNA TGTGCCAGCCGCGTAGTTGGGGGGGCGGGCACTGAAGCTTTCTTT.